This is a list of T cell receptor beta chains from one sample in a study of T cells in Graves' hyperthyroidism and ophthalmopathy. TCRdb recomputed calls from the multiplex PCR reads with MiXCR, one row per CDR3 protein. The table has approximately 600,000 distinct CDR3 sequences, 14% to 15% seen once. Sequences were obtained from blood. These TCRs come from a middle-aged woman with Graves' ophthalmopathy. The CDR3 runs from the conserved cysteine through the conserved F or W. The D gene is left open where the match is weak. For some rows the clone size is stated as once, few or many, or as a class when expanded; others skip it.

TRBV28	TRBD1	many	TRBJ2-7	CASSLLVTGGEQYF	TGTGCCAGCAGTTTGCTTGTGACAGGGGGCGAGCAGTACTTC
TRBV6-5	TRBD1	many	TRBJ1-5	CASRRTGDQPQHF	TGTGCCAGCAGGAGGACAGGGGACCAGCCCCAGCATTTT
TRBV28	TRBD2	few	TRBJ2-7	CASSPPPGTSGPYEQYF	TGTGCCAGCAGCCCCCCGCCGGGGACTAGCGGTCCCTACGAGCAGTACTTC
TRBV10-3	NA	many	TRBJ1-3	CAISEQVNSGNTIYF	TGTGCCATCAGTGAACAGGTGAACTCTGGAAACACCATATATTTT
TRBV4-1	TRBD1	many	TRBJ1-1	CASKDRGPMNTEAFF	TGCGCCAGCAAAGACAGGGGCCCGATGAACACTGAAGCTTTCTTT
TRBV3-1	NA	few	TRBJ2-7	CASSLLPHSSYEQYF	TGTGCCAGCAGCCTGCTTCCCCATTCCTCTTACGAGCAGTACTTC
TRBV6-1	NA	many	TRBJ1-1	CASSEYDAFF	TGTGCCAGCAGTGAATATGACGCTTTCTTT
TRBV28	NA	many	TRBJ1-5	CASSLPRDHQPQHF	TGTGCCAGCAGTTTACCAAGAGATCATCAGCCCCAGCATTTT
TRBV12-3/TRBV12-4	NA	NA	TRBJ1-5	CASTLGKNQPQHF	TGTGCCAGCACCTTAGGAAAAAATCAGCCCCAGCATTTT
TRBV28	TRBD1	many	TRBJ2-7	CASSSPGGLSYEQYF	TGTGCCAGCAGCAGTCCAGGGGGCTTAAGCTACGAGCAGTACTTC
TRBV9	NA	many	TRBJ2-5	CASSVGEGRETQYF	TGTGCCAGCAGCGTAGGTGAAGGGCGGGAGACCCAGTACTTC
TRBV6-5	TRBD1	many	TRBJ1-5	CASSYRQGGNQPQHF	TGTGCCAGCAGTTATAGACAGGGGGGTAATCAGCCCCAGCATTTT
TRBV29-1	NA	many	TRBJ1-2	CSVEGIEGYTF	TGCAGCGTTGAAGGCATAGAGGGCTACACCTTC
TRBV11-2	NA	many	TRBJ2-2	CASNRQADTGELFF	TGTGCCAGCAACCGGCAGGCTGACACCGGGGAGCTGTTTTTT
TRBV15	NA	NA	TRBJ2-3	CATSREVMDSTDTQYF	TGTGCCACCAGCAGAGAAGTGATGGATAGCACAGATACGCAGTATTTT
TRBV5-1	TRBD1	few	TRBJ2-7	CASSPTQSGTGVYEQYF	TGCGCCAGCAGCCCGACCCAGAGTGGGACAGGGGTCTACGAGCAGTACTTC
TRBV4-1	TRBD2	many	TRBJ2-4	CASSQDSGRAWSSNVGQYF	TGCGCCAGCAGCCAAGATAGCGGGAGGGCCTGGAGCTCAAACGTCGGTCAGTACTTC
TRBV7-8	TRBD1	many	TRBJ1-2	CASSLGTGEYYGYTF	TGTGCCAGCAGCTTAGGGACAGGGGAATACTATGGCTACACCTTC
TRBV20-1	TRBD1	few	TRBJ1-5	CSVGTGDQPQHF	TGCAGTGTAGGGACAGGGGATCAGCCCCAGCATTTT
TRBV20-1	NA	NA	TRBJ2-7	CSARDLRTSNYEQYF	TGCAGTGCTAGAGATTTGCGGACTTCTAACTACGAGCAGTACTTC
TRBV20-1	TRBD2	many	TRBJ2-4	CSARAPLAGGGDIQYF	TGCAGTGCTAGAGCCCCTTTAGCGGGAGGGGGGGACATTCAGTACTTC
TRBV24-1	NA	many	TRBJ1-2	CATSDPDRNYGYTF	TGTGCCACCAGTGACCCGGACAGAAACTATGGCTACACCTTC
TRBV20-1	TRBD1	few	TRBJ2-7	CSARAGGQGIYEQYF	TGCAGTGCTAGGGCCGGAGGACAGGGTATTTACGAGCAGTACTTC
TRBV19	TRBD1	NA	TRBJ1-1	CASSIIGQGVTEAFF	TGTGCCAGTAGTATAATAGGACAGGGCGTCACTGAAGCTTTCTTT
TRBV5-1	TRBD1	many	TRBJ2-2	CASSLTTGGTGELFF	TGCGCCAGCAGCTTGACTACAGGGGGGACCGGGGAGCTGTTTTTT
TRBV7-2	NA	many	TRBJ1-5	CASSLALESYGNQPQHF	TGTGCCAGCAGCTTAGCGTTGGAGTCTTATGGCAATCAGCCCCAGCATTTT
TRBV14	NA	many	TRBJ2-7	CASSQVGLYEQYF	TGTGCCAGCAGCCAAGTCGGGCTCTACGAGCAGTACTTC
TRBV7-9	TRBD1	NA	TRBJ2-2	CASRRTGPVGELFF	TGTGCCAGCAGAAGGACAGGGCCGGTCGGGGAGCTGTTTTTT
TRBV7-8	TRBD1	many	TRBJ1-2	CASSLGTGAYGYTF	TGTGCCAGCAGCTTAGGTACAGGGGCCTATGGCTACACCTTC
TRBV7-9	NA	few	TRBJ1-1	CASSEKIAEAFF	TGTGCCAGCAGCGAAAAAATAGCTGAAGCTTTCTTT
TRBV5-1	NA	NA	TRBJ2-5	CASSFKTDQETQYF	TGCGCCAGCAGCTTTAAGACAGATCAAGAGACCCAGTACTTC
TRBV7-9	NA	NA	TRBJ2-5	CASSFLTQEETQYF	TGTGCCAGCAGCTTCTTGACCCAGGAAGAGACCCAGTACTTC
TRBV6-1	NA	NA	TRBJ2-7	CASSRTREGPYEQYF	TGTGCCAGCAGTCGGACCAGGGAAGGGCCCTACGAGCAGTACTTC
TRBV6-1	NA	many	TRBJ1-5	CASSVNQSNQPQHF	TGTGCCAGCAGTGTTAATCAAAGCAATCAGCCCCAGCATTTT
TRBV28	TRBD1	NA	TRBJ1-5	CASWTGNQPQHF	TGTGCCAGCTGGACAGGGAATCAGCCCCAGCATTTT
TRBV12-3/TRBV12-4	NA	many	TRBJ1-1	CASSGRTEAFF	TGTGCCAGCAGTGGGAGGACTGAAGCTTTCTTT
TRBV12-3/TRBV12-4	NA	many	TRBJ1-2	CASRYPGGARGYTF	TGTGCCAGCAGGTACCCCGGGGGCGCCAGGGGCTACACCTTC
TRBV5-1	NA	NA	TRBJ2-7	CASSSDTKTLSYEQYF	TGCGCCAGCAGCTCGGATACCAAGACACTCTCCTACGAGCAGTACTTC
TRBV12-3/TRBV12-4	TRBD1	many	TRBJ2-7	CASRGTGDEQYF	TGTGCCAGCAGGGGGACAGGGGATGAGCAGTACTTC
TRBV4-1	NA	few	TRBJ2-1	CASSQATGATTSYNEQFF	TGCGCCAGCAGCCAAGCGACGGGGGCTACCACCTCCTACAATGAGCAGTTCTTC
TRBV11-1	NA	many	TRBJ1-1	CASSPQGTSTEAFF	TGTGCCAGCAGCCCGCAGGGGACCTCCACTGAAGCTTTCTTT
TRBV6-1	TRBD1	many	TRBJ2-5	CASTDRGSVRETQYF	TGTGCCAGTACGGACAGGGGGTCCGTGCGGGAGACCCAGTACTTC
TRBV6-2/TRBV6-3	NA	many	TRBJ2-7	CASRPIMGSYEQYF	TGTGCCAGCAGACCCATAATGGGGTCCTACGAGCAGTACTTC
TRBV12-3/TRBV12-4	NA	many	TRBJ1-5	CASSLTQPQHF	TGTGCCAGCAGTTTAACTCAGCCCCAGCATTTT
TRBV6-1	TRBD1	few	TRBJ2-5	CASSPTGGSVTETQYF	TGTGCCAGCAGTCCGACAGGGGGAAGTGTTACGGAGACCCAGTACTTC
TRBV15	NA	few	TRBJ1-1	CATVEGDGLRNTEAFF	TGTGCCACCGTGGAGGGCGACGGCCTCAGGAACACTGAAGCTTTCTTT